Shown below are 22 T cell receptor beta chains from a single sample sequenced in a study of T cells in Graves' hyperthyroidism and ophthalmopathy. Template material for amplifying TCR beta CDR3 regions consisted of RNA transcripts. TCR CDR3 regions were first amplified by RT-PCR with HTBI primers. Each CDR3 protein is one row after TCRdb ran MiXCR on the multiplex PCR reads. The sample shows about 640,000 distinct CDR3 sequences, roughly 20% of them seen only once. Sequencing input: blood. Receptor source: a man under 40 with Graves' ophthalmopathy.

This clonotype was recorded at least ten times. This rearrangement joins TRBV6-2 or TRBV6-3 to TRBJ2-7, with D unresolved. There are 15 residues in the CDR3. CDR1 and CDR2 from the germline V gene are MNHEY and SVGEGT. With 2 bases removed from V and 4 bases from J, the gap between germline ends came to 15 bases. The CDR3 protein is CASSYTSGVSYEQYF. DNA for the CDR3: TGTGCCAGCAGTTACACCTCGGGTGTCTCTTACGAGCAGTACTTC.

Only a few counts were recorded for this clonotype. The genes are TRBV5-1 and TRBJ1-1; D might be TRBD1 (5 bases). Germline CDR1 and CDR2: SGHRS and YFSETQ. This CDR3 is built from 17 residues. V was shortened by 4 bases and J by 7 bases, with 26 bases between the two germline ends. This chain's CDR3 is CASSHPKEGATYVEAFF. Here the CDR3 DNA reads TGCGCCAGCAGCCATCCCAAGGAAGGGGCGACGTATGTTGAAGCTTTCTTT.

This clonotype was seen many times. The chain recombines TRBV27 with TRBJ2-1; D is uncertain. V was shortened by 1 base and J by 0 bases, with 10 bases between the two germline ends. The CDR3 spans 16 residues. Germline V gives CDR1 MNHEY, CDR2 SMNVEV (reference sequence). The CDR3 sequence is CASSLWVGFSYNEQFF. The CDR3 DNA reads as TGTGCCAGCAGTTTATGGGTAGGATTCTCCTACAATGAGCAGTTCTTC.

Only a few counts were recorded for this clonotype. The chain combines TRBV7-9 with TRBJ2-1, with TRBD2 identical over 11 bases. The trim removed 9 bases at V and 8 bases at J, leaving 9 bases unmatched. The CDR3 is 14 residues long. Per germline, CDR1 SEHNR and CDR2 FQNEAQ (reference sequence). The CDR3: CASALAGGSDEQFF. CDR3 DNA sequence: TGTGCCAGTGCCTTAGCGGGAGGGAGCGATGAGCAGTTCTTC.

The sample holds a few counts of this clonotype. The J gene is TRBJ1-5, the V gene TRBV5-6; D unresolved. This CDR3 region has 15 residues. In germline, CDR1 is SGHDT, CDR2 YYEEEE. V gave up 0 bases and J gave up 2 bases, with 9 bases separating them. CDR3 coding DNA: TGTGCCAGCAGCTTGGGAACCAGCGGCAATCAGCCCCAGCATTTT. Translated, it gives CASSLGTSGNQPQHF.

This clonotype was detected a few times. The chain recombines TRBV3-1 with TRBJ1-5; the D is unclear. The CDR3 is 17 amino acids. Germline V lookup: CDR1 LGHDT, CDR2 YNNKEL (reference sequence). V was cut by 0 bases and J by 0 bases, with 12 bases left in between. The chain's CDR3 is CASSQDPWTNSNQPQHF. The CDR3 coding sequence is TGTGCCAGCAGCCAAGATCCATGGACTAATAGCAATCAGCCCCAGCATTTT.

This clonotype showed up many times. The chain recombines TRBV9 with TRBJ2-7, with D possibly being TRBD2 (6 bases). The V gene's germline CDR1 is SGDLS and CDR2 YYNGEE. V was trimmed by 0 bases and J by 5 bases, leaving 9 bases between them. This CDR3 has 13 residues. The DNA of the CDR3 is TGTGCCAGCAGCGTAGCTGGAGGGGACGAGCAGTACTTC. Its translation: CASSVAGGDEQYF. Supplemented by reference TRBV9 and TRBJ2-7, the full variable domain reads DSGVTQTPKHLITATGQRVTLRCSPRSGDLSVYWYQQSLDQGLQFLIQYYNGEERAKGNILERFSAQQFPDLHSELNLSSLELGDSALYFCASSVAGGDEQYFGPGTRLTVT.

This clonotype has a count of ten or more. The genes are TRBV28 and TRBJ2-1; 10 bases map to TRBD2. This CDR3 contains 17 residues. The ends lost 2 bases at V and 5 bases at J; junction bases unmatched: 9. Germline V gene sequence: CDR1 MDHEN, CDR2 SYDVKM. The CDR3 bases are TGTGCCAGCAGTTTAATCAGTCGGCTAGCGGGGGACAATGAGCAGTTCTTC. It is translated as CASSLISRLAGDNEQFF.

Only a few counts were recorded for this clonotype. V is TRBV15 and J is TRBJ2-7; D gene uncertain. Between the trimmed V and J ends, which lost 3 bases and 1 base, there was a span of 7 bases. The CDR3 consists of 13 residues. Per germline, CDR1 LNHNV and CDR2 YYDKDF (reference sequence). The CDR3 sequence: CATSRARSYEQYF. The CDR3 DNA reads as TGTGCCACCAGCAGGGCCAGATCCTACGAGCAGTACTTC.

This clonotype has just a few counts. This rearrangement joins TRBV7-3 to TRBJ2-5; 7 nucleotides line up with TRBD1. Per the germline V gene, CDR1 is SGHTA and CDR2 is FQGTGA. J was trimmed by 2 bases and V by 1 base; bases with no gene match: 4. The CDR3 spans 15 residues. The CDR3 coding sequence is TGTGCCAGCAGCTTAATACCGGGACAGCAAGAGACCCAGTACTTC. Protein sequence: CASSLIPGQQETQYF.

V usage is TRBV2 and J usage is TRBJ2-6; possible D gene TRBD1, 5 bases. Trimming cost V 6 bases and J 2 bases, with 8 bases left between them. CDR1 SNHLY and CDR2 FYNNEI come from the germline V gene. This CDR3 spans 14 amino acids. Here the CDR3 reads CASSEDTGANVLTF. In nucleotides, the CDR3 is TGTGCCAGCAGCGAGGACACTGGGGCCAACGTCCTGACTTTC.

The rearrangement links TRBV10-2 to TRBJ1-4; D not certain. Germline V gives CDR1 WSHSY, CDR2 SAAADI. V was shortened by 3 bases and J by 7 bases, with 12 bases between the two germline ends. This CDR3 spans 14 amino acids. The CDR3, as DNA: TGCGCCAGCAGTGAACATCCCGGCGGTGAAAAACTGTTTTTT. This gives the protein CASSEHPGGEKLFF.

This clonotype appeared once. At one boundary the junction diverges from the germline segment, which might be a read error. The chain carries TRBV20-1 and TRBJ2-1; the match to TRBD2 covers 7 bases. Germline CDR1 DFQATT, CDR2 SNEGSKA (reference sequence). The CDR3 consists of 12 residues. CDR3 sequence: CGAGRAYNEQFF. The CDR3 coding sequence is TGCGGTGCGGGGAGGGCCTACAATGAGCAGTTCTTC.

This clonotype was recorded only once. The chain is built from TRBV28 and TRBJ2-1; 11 bases match TRBD2. The CDR3 is 17 residues long. The ends lost 2 bases at V and 0 bases at J; junction bases unmatched: 3. Germline CDR1 reads MDHEN; CDR2 reads SYDVKM. The CDR3 region has the DNA TGTGCCAGCAGTTTACCCACTAGCGGGAGCTCCTACAATGAGCAGTTCTTC. This sequence encodes CASSLPTSGSSYNEQFF.

In this sample, this clonotype turned up once. This sequence joins TRBV27 and TRBJ1-6; D not resolved. With 2 bases removed from V and 10 bases from J, the gap between germline ends came to 15 bases. There are 15 residues in the CDR3. Looked up from germline, CDR1 is MNHEY and CDR2 is SMNVEV (reference sequence). Written as DNA, the CDR3 is TGTGCCAGCAGTTTAGAGGCAGGCGGCTTGTCACCCCTCCACTTT. As protein: CASSLEAGGLSPLHF.

The rearrangement links TRBV20-1 to TRBJ2-7, with 13 bases fitting TRBD2. V shed 0 bases, J shed 7 bases, and the junction held 6 bases outside the gene matches. Germline-derived CDR1 and CDR2 are DFQATT and SNEGSKA (reference sequence). The CDR3 is made up of 15 amino acids. CDR3 coding DNA: TGCAGTGCTAGAGATACTAGCGGGAGGGCCGATGAGCAGTACTTC. It codes for CSARDTSGRADEQYF.

The sample holds many counts of this clonotype. J is TRBJ2-1 and V is TRBV11-2; no reliable D call. With 1 base removed from V and 5 bases from J, the gap between germline ends came to 9 bases. The CDR3 is 14 residues long. From germline, CDR1 is SGHAT and CDR2 FQNNGV. The CDR3 loop reads CASSLGGPNNEQFF. For the CDR3, the DNA is TGTGCCAGCAGCTTAGGCGGCCCAAACAATGAGCAGTTCTTC.

This clonotype was detected ten times or more. CDR3 in amino acids: CASSHSGTRGDTQYF. The CDR3 DNA sequence: TGTGCCAGCAGCCATAGCGGTACAAGGGGAGATACGCAGTATTTT. The chain uses TRBV3-1 and TRBJ2-3; a weak D match, TRBD2 (6 bases). This CDR3 comprises 15 residues. Germline CDR1 LGHDT, CDR2 YNNKEL (reference sequence). V shed 3 bases and J shed 5 bases, with 15 bases lying between them.

The chain combines TRBV20-1 with TRBJ2-2; D is perhaps TRBD2 (6 bases). The germline V gene has CDR1 DFQATT and CDR2 SNEGSKA (reference sequence). The V gene lost 5 bases and the J gene lost 3 bases, with 13 bases spanning the gap. CDR3 length: 14 residues. DNA of the CDR3: TGCAGTGCTTTTCCGGGAGCCGACACCGGGGAGCTGTTTTTT. Protein product: CSAFPGADTGELFF.

V usage is TRBV20-1 and J usage is TRBJ1-2; tentative D call: TRBD1 (5 bases). Trimming shortened V by 0 bases and J by 4 bases, and 9 bases separated the two germline ends. Germline CDR1 and CDR2: DFQATT and SNEGSKA (reference sequence). This CDR3 region has 13 residues. In DNA form, the CDR3 reads TGCAGTGCTAGAGAGGGGCCCCCCTATGGCTACACCTTC. Residues: CSAREGPPYGYTF.

Details on this clonotype: This may be a read error, as it is one base from a much larger clone. The J gene is TRBJ2-1, the V gene TRBV3-1, with TRBD2 matching over 8 bases. The CDR3 runs to 15 residues. In germline, CDR1 is LGHDT, CDR2 YNNKEL (reference sequence). For the CDR3, the DNA is TGTGCCAGCAGCCAGCGTGTAGCGGGGTACAATGAGCAGCTCTTC. It encodes CASSQRVAGYNEQLF.

This clonotype turned up a few times. The chain has TRBV5-8 and TRBJ2-1, with 8 nucleotides matching TRBD2. Germline lookup yields CDR1 SGHTS and CDR2 YDEGEE. This CDR3 region has 16 residues. Trimming at V came to 4 bases and at J to 4 bases, leaving 10 bases not matched to a gene. CDR3 sequence: CASSPGGQREYNEQFF. The CDR3 DNA reads as TGTGCCAGCAGCCCCGGGGGGCAGCGGGAGTACAATGAGCAGTTCTTC.